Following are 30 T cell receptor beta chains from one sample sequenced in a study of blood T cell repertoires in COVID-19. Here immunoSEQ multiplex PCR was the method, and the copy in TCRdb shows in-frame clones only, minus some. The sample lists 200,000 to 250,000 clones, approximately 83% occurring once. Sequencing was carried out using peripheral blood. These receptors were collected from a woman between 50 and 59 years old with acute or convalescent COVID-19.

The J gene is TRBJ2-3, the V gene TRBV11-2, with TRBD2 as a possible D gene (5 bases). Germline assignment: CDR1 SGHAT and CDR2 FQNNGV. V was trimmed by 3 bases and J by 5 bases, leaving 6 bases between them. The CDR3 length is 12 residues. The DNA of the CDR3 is TGTGCCAGCAGCTTCGAGGGAGATACGCAGTATTTT. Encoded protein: CASSFEGDTQYF. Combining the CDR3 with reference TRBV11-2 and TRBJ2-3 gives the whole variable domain EAGVAQSPRYKIIEKRQSVAFWCNPISGHATLYWYQQILGQGPKLLIQFQNNGVVDDSQLPKDRFSAERLKGVDSTLKIQPAKLEDSAVYLCASSFEGDTQYFGPGTRLTVL.

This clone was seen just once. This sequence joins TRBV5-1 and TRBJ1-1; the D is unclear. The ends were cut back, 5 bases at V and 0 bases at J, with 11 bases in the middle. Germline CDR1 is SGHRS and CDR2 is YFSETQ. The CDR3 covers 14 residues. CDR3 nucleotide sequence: TGCGCCAGCAGTTCGGGAAACTTGAACACTGAAGCTTTCTTT. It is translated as CASSSGNLNTEAFF.

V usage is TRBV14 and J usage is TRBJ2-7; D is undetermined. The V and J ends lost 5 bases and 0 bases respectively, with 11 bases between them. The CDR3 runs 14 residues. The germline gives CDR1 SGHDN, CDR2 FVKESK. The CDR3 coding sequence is TGTGCCAGCAGCACGGTCCTATTCTCCTACGAGCAGTACTTC. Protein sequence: CASSTVLFSYEQYF.

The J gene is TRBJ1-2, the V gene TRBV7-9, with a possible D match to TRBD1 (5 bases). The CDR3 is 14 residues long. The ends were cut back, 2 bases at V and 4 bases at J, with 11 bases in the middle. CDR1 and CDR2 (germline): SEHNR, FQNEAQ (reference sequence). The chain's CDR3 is CASSLQGSSYGYTF. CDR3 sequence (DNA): TGTGCCAGCAGCTTACAGGGCTCTAGCTATGGCTACACCTTC.

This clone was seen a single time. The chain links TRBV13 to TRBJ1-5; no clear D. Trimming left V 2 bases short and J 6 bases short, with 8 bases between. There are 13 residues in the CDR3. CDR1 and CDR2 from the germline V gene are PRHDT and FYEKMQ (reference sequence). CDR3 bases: TGTGCCAGCAGCTTATCTAGTAGTCAGCCCCAGCATTTT. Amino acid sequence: CASSLSSSQPQHF.

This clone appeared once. The CDR3 DNA follows: TGTGCCATCAGCCTAACCCAGGCAAACTATGGCTACACCTTC. It yields the protein CAISLTQANYGYTF. The rearrangement links TRBV10-3 to TRBJ1-2; D unresolved. The CDR3 is 14 residues long. Trimming removed 6 bases at V and 2 bases at J, with 13 bases between. Germline V CDR1 and CDR2: ENHRY, SYGVKD.

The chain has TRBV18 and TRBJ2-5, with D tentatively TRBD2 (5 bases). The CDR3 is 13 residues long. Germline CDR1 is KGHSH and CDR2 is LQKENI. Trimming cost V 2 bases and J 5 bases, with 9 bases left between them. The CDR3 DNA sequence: TGTGCCAGCTCACCAGGTAGCGTGGAGACCCAGTACTTC. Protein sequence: CASSPGSVETQYF.

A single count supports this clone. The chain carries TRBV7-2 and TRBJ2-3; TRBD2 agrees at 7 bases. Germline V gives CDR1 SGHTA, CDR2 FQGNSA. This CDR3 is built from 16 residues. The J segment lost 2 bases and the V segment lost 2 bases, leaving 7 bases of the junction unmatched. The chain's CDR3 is CASSLPLGGITDTQYF. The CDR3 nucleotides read TGTGCCAGCAGCTTACCCCTCGGGGGGATCACAGATACGCAGTATTTT.

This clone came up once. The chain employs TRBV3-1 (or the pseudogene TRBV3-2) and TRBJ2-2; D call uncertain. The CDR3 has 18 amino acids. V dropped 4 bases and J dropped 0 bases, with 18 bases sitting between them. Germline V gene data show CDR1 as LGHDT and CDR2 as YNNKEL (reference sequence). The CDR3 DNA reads TGTGCCAGCAGCCGAGAATTCGAGGCCGTAGCGAACACCGGGGAGCTGTTTTTT. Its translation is CASSREFEAVANTGELFF.

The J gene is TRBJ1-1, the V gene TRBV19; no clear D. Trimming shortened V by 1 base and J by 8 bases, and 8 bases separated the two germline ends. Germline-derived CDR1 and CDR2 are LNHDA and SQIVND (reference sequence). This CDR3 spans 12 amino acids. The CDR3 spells CASSIGPKEAFF. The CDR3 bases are TGTGCCAGTAGTATAGGGCCCAAAGAAGCTTTCTTT.

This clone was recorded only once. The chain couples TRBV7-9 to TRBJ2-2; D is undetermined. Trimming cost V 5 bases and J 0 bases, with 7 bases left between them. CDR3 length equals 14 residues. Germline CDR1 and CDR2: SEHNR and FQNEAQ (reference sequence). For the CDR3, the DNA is TGTGCCAGCAGCCCCAACACGAACACCGGGGAGCTGTTTTTT. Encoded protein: CASSPNTNTGELFF.

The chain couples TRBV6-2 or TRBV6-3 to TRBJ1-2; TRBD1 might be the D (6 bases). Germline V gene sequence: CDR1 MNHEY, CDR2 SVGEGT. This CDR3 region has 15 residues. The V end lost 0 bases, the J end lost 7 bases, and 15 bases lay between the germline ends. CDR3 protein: CASSYSDSGKGGYTF. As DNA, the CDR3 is TGTGCCAGCAGTTACTCGGACAGTGGGAAGGGTGGCTACACCTTC.

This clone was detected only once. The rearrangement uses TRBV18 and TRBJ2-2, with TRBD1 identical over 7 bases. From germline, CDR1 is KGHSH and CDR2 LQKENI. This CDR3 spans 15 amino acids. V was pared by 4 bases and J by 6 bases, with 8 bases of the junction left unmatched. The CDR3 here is CASSRETGLPGELFF. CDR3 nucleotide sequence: TGTGCCAGCTCACGAGAGACAGGGTTGCCCGGGGAGCTGTTTTTT.

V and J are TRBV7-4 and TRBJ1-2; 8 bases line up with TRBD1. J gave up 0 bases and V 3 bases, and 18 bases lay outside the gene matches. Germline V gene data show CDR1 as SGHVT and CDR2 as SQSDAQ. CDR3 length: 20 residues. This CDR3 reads CASSLGDRKRVQTTNYGYTF. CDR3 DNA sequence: TGTGCCAGCAGCTTGGGGGACAGGAAAAGAGTTCAAACTACTAACTATGGCTACACCTTC.

In DNA, the CDR3 is TGCGCCAGCAGCCTTGAGCCAGCCTATGGGCCCTATGGCTACACCTTC. Translated, it gives CASSLEPAYGPYGYTF. The chain couples TRBV5-1 to TRBJ1-2; no clear D gene. V lost 4 bases and J 4 bases, leaving 20 bases between the germline ends. Germline CDR1 and CDR2: SGHRS and YFSETQ. The CDR3 runs to 16 residues.

CDR3 region: CASSLRQGSDTQYF. CDR3 sequence (DNA): TGCGCCAGCAGCTTGCGCCAGGGATCAGATACGCAGTATTTT. V is TRBV5-1 and J is TRBJ2-3, with D possibly being TRBD1 (5 bases). This CDR3 is built from 14 residues. V dropped 1 base and J dropped 4 bases, with 10 bases sitting between them. Germline V gene data show CDR1 as SGHRS and CDR2 as YFSETQ.

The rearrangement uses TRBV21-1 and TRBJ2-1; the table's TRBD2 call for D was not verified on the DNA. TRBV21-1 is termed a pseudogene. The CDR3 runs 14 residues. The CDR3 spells CASPGGESYNEQFF. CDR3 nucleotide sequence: TGTGCCAGCCCCGGGGGTGAATCCTACAATGAGCAGTTCTTC.

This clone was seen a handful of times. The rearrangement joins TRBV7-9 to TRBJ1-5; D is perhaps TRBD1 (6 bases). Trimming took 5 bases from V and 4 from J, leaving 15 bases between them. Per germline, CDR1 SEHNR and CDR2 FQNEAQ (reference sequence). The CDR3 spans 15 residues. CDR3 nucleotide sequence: TGTGCCAGCAGCCTCGATTTGGGGGCAAATCAGCCCCAGCATTTT. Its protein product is CASSLDLGANQPQHF.

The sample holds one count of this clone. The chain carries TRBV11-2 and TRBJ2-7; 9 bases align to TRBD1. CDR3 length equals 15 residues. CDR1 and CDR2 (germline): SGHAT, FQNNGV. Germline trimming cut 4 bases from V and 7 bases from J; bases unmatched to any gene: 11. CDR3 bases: TGTGCCAGCAGCTCCATCCGGACAGGGGTGGGAGAGCAGTACTTC. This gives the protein CASSSIRTGVGEQYF. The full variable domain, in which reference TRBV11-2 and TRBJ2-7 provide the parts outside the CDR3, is EAGVAQSPRYKIIEKRQSVAFWCNPISGHATLYWYQQILGQGPKLLIQFQNNGVVDDSQLPKDRFSAERLKGVDSTLKIQPAKLEDSAVYLCASSSIRTGVGEQYFGPGTRLTVT.

CDR3 sequence reads: CASSAQARETQYF. The CDR3 DNA follows: TGCGCCAGCAGTGCCCAGGCCCGGGAGACCCAGTACTTC. The chain has TRBV10-1 and TRBJ2-5; unclear D gene. The germline V gene has CDR1 WNHNN and CDR2 SYGVQD (reference sequence). V was clipped by 4 bases and J by 5 bases, with 11 bases between them. The CDR3 length is 13 residues.

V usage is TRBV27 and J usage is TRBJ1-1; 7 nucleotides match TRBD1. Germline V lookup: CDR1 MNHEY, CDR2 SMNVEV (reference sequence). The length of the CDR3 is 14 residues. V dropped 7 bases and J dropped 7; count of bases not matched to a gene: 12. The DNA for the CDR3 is TGTGCCAGCACAACCCGACAGGGACTTTTTGAAGCTTTCTTT. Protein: CASTTRQGLFEAFF.

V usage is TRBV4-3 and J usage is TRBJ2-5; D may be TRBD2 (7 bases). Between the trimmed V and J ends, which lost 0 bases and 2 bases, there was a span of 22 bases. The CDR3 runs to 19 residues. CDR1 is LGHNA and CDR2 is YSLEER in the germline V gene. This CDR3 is CASSQDLWSPEGGQETQYF. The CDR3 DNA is TGCGCCAGCAGCCAAGACCTTTGGTCCCCTGAGGGGGGGCAAGAGACCCAGTACTTC.

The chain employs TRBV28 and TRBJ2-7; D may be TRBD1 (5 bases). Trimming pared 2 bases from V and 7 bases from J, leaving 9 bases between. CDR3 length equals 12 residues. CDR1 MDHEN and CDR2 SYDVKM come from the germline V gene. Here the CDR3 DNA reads TGTGCCAGCAGTTTACCAGGGTGGGAGCAGTACTTC. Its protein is CASSLPGWEQYF.

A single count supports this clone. As DNA, the CDR3 is TGTGCCAGCAGTGTTTTTAGCGGCACAGATACGCAGTATTTT. This sequence encodes CASSVFSGTDTQYF. The chain links TRBV2 to TRBJ2-3, with a weak D call TRBD2 (5 bases). The germline V gene encodes CDR1 SNHLY and CDR2 FYNNEI. The CDR3 runs 14 residues. Trimming removed 4 bases from V and 1 base from J, with 9 bases in between. Supplemented by reference TRBV2 and TRBJ2-3, the full variable domain reads EPEVTQTPSHQVTQMGQEVILRCVPISNHLYFYWYRQILGQKVEFLVSFYNNEISEKSEIFDDQFSVERPDGSNFTLKIRSTKLEDSAMYFCASSVFSGTDTQYFGPGTRLTVL.

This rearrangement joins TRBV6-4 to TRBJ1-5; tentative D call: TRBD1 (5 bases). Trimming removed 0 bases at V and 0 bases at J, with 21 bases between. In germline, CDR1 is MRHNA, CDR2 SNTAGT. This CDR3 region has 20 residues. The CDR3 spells CASSDSKCRTNPYSNQPQHF. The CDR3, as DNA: TGTGCCAGCAGTGACTCGAAATGTCGGACAAACCCCTATAGCAATCAGCCCCAGCATTTT.

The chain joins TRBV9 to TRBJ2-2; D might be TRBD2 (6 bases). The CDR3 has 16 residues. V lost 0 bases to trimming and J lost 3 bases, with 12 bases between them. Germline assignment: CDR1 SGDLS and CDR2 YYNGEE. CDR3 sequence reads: CASSVAAAGYTGELFF. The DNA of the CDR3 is TGTGCCAGCAGCGTAGCGGCAGCGGGCTACACCGGGGAGCTGTTTTTT.

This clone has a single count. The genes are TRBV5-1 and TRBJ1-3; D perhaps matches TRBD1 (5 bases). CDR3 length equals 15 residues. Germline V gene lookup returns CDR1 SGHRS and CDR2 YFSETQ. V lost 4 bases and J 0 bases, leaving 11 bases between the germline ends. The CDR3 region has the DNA TGCGCCAGCAGCCCTGCAGGGCGCTCTGGAAACACCATATATTTT. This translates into CASSPAGRSGNTIYF.

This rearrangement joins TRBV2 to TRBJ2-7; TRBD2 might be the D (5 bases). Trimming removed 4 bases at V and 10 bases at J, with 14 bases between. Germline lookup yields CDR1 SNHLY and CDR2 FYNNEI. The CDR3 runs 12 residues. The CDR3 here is CASSVEEGVQYF. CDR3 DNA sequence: TGTGCCAGCAGTGTTGAAGAGGGTGTTCAGTACTTC.

The DNA of the CDR3 is TGTGCCAGCAGTACGGACAGCTATGGCTACACCTTC. The encoded protein is CASSTDSYGYTF. The chain links TRBV6-6 to TRBJ1-2; tentatively, D is TRBD1 (6 bases). CDR1 is MNHNY, CDR2 SVGAGI, per germline (reference sequence). CDR3 size: 12 residues. Trimming cost V 5 bases and J 4 bases, with 8 bases left between them.

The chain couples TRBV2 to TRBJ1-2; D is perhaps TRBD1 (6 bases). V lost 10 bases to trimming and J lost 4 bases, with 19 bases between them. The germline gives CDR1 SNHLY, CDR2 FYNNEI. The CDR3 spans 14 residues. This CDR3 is CANRLRQESYGYTF. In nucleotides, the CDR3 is TGTGCCAACCGTCTTAGACAGGAGTCCTATGGCTACACCTTC. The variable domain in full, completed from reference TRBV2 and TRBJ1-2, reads EPEVTQTPSHQVTQMGQEVILRCVPISNHLYFYWYRQILGQKVEFLVSFYNNEISEKSEIFDDQFSVERPDGSNFTLKIRSTKLEDSAMYFCANRLRQESYGYTFGSGTRLTVV.